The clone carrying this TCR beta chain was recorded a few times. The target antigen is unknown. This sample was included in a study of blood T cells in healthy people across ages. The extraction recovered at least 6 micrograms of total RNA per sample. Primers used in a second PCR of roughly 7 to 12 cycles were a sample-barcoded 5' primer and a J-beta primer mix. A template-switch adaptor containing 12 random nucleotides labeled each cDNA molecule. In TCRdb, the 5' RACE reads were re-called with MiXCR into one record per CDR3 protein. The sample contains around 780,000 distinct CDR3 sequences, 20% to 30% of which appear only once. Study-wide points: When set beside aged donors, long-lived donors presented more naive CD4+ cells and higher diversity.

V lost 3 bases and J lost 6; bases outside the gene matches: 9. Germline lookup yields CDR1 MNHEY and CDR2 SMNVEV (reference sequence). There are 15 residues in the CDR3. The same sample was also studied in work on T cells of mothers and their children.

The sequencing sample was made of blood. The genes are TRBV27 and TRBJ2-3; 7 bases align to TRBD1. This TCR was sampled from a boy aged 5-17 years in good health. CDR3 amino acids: CASSFTQGPTDTQYF. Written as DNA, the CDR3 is TGTGCCAGCAGTTTCACACAGGGGCCCACCGATACGCAGTATTTT.